The T cell receptor beta chain described here comes from a study of cytomegalovirus exposure and HLA in healthy donors (TCRdb year 2017). Study-level background: According to a later analysis, one platform produced both the 120 validation repertoires and the roughly 640 repertoires of the first cohort. To predict cytomegalovirus infection status, the study combined high-throughput TCR immunosequencing, statistical association of individual TCRs with disease status, and machine learning. The study was designed to test whether signatures of past pathogen exposure could be identified by cataloging public T cell receptors. Besides the first cohort of about 730 subjects, a separate validation cohort made up of about 120 different subjects was used. On the study overall, not on this receptor specifically: A later analysis lacked HLA typing for the validation cohort, so it scored co-occurrence in that cohort across all 120 or so repertoires. According to the authors, the approach could potentially be generalized to other disease states and immunological phenotypes. The classifier was reported to diagnose cytomegalovirus status with high specificity and sensitivity in both the original cohort and the validation cohort. Three of the identified cytomegalovirus-associated TCR beta chains were confirmed in vitro to be specific for cytomegalovirus antigens. Of the cluster scores, 85% to 95% were above 0 in a later analysis, which found that TCRs clustered in the first cohort also tended to co-occur in the roughly 130 validation repertoires. While some public TCRs were present in many individuals, most TCR sequences turned up only very rarely across donors. In the study, approximately 160 TCR beta chains were listed as associated with cytomegalovirus.

As concerns this clone: Its recognized antigen is unknown. No base quality values were provided; no much bigger clone lies one nucleotide off.

The library was made by the immunoSEQ multiplex PCR assay. Concerning the study's data processing: A statistical classification framework was developed to diagnose cytomegalovirus status using the catalog of TCR beta chain sequences. This is the immuneACCESS table as TCRdb keeps it, with only in-frame sequences that have V and J called. A part of the clones is gone; compared with another copy, unresolved V genes explain less than half, and the rest is unexplained. V, J and clone size were drawn from that table, and D and trimming were deduced from the DNA. The sample records over 250,000 clones, around 86% of which are singletons. The ten largest clonotypes hold over 0.95% of the sample. Based on the germline V gene, the CDR1 and CDR2 sequences are MGHDK and SYGVNS. Relative to germline, V is missing 1 base and J is missing 2 bases, with 2 bases of the junction outside any gene match. From the cysteine up to the phenylalanine, the CDR3 has a length of 15 residues. Just CDR3 DNA is preserved here, 45 bases in frame from base 1.

Donors formed part of the validation cohort, which comprised over a hundred subjects and was distinct from the first cohort of 666 subjects. The source of this sequence is a woman between 18 and 30 years old in good health and CMV-seronegative. What was sequenced was PBMCs. The chain is encoded by TRBV25-1 joined to TRBJ1-5; 7 central bases correspond to TRBD1. The CDR3 reads CASSESGGGNQPQHF. The DNA sequence follows: TGTGCCAGCAGTGAATCAGGGGGAGGCAATCAGCCCCAGCATTTT.